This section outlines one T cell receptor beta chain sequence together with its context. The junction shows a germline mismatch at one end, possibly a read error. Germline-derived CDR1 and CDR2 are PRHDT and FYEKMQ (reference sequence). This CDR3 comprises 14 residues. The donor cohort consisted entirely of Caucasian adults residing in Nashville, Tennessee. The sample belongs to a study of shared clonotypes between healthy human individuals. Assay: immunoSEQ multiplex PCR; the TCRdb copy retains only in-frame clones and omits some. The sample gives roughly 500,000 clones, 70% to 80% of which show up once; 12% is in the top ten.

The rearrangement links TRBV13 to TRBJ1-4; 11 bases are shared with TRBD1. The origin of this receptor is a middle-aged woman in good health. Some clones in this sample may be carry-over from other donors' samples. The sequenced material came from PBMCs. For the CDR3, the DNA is TGTGCCAGCAGCGTAGGGACAGGGGGAGAAAAACTGTTTTTT. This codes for CASSVGTGGEKLFF. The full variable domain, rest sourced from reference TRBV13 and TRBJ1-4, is AAGVIQSPRHLIKEKRETATLKCYPIPRHDTVYWYQQGPGQDPQFLISFYEKMQSDKGSIPDRFSAQQFSDYHSELNMSSLELGDSALYFCASSVGTGGEKLFFGSGTQLSVL.